This paragraph reports one T cell receptor beta chain. Its antigen is not known. 60 Vbeta and 13 Jbeta primers were used in PCR. Sequencing was performed with immunoSEQ multiplex PCR; in TCRdb, only in-frame clones are kept and a portion is missing. The repertoire holds approximately 270,000 clones, with about four fifths as singletons. Per germline, CDR1 MNHNS and CDR2 SASEGT. There are 12 residues in the CDR3. The ends were cut back, 8 bases at V and 3 bases at J, with 10 bases in the middle. These data come from a study of cytomegalovirus exposure and HLA in healthy donors. Points from the study as a whole: Testing in vitro showed a few CMV-associated chains specific for CMV antigens. V- and J-gene trimming of TCR beta was linked (in a later analysis) to a missense DCLRE1C variant. Because they were indistinguishable, some V segments, including TRBV6-2 and TRBV6-3, were excluded.

This TCR was recovered from a girl aged 2 to 9 in good health and CMV-seronegative. The genes are TRBV6-1 and TRBJ1-2, with D possibly TRBD1 on 5 matching bases. Sequencing was done on a sample of PBMCs. The CDR3: CASAGWDYGYTF. The CDR3 DNA is TGTGCCAGCGCAGGGTGGGACTATGGCTACACCTTC.